This paragraph covers one T cell receptor (beta chain) sequence. In germline, CDR1 is MDHEN, CDR2 SYDVKM. The length of the CDR3 is 16 residues. After removal of 3 bases from V and 4 bases from J, the junction contained 9 bases not matched to a gene. The entry originates in a study of cytotoxic CD8 clonotypes in ibrutinib-treated CLL. Study overall: More than 9 relapsed/refractory, roughly 15 treatment-naive; 17 IGHV unmutated. Partial responders around 24, complete 2; roughly twelve progressed and around 15 stayed in remission by median around 62 months.

The repertoire was sequenced with immunoSEQ multiplex PCR; TCRdb's copy has only in-frame clones and lacks some. Of some 300,000 clones listed, around four fifths are singletons. This receptor was taken from a human donor with chronic lymphocytic leukemia. The rearrangement uses TRBV28 and TRBJ2-4, with 7 positions matching TRBD1. Sequencing was performed on PBMCs, taken before ibrutinib treatment. The CDR3 region has the DNA TGTGCCAGCAGTTTTCTTGCAGGGGGTCCAAAAAACATTCAGTACTTC. Translated, it gives CASSFLAGGPKNIQYF.